This TCR beta chain was identified in a study of Ad26.COV2.S vaccination and SARS-CoV-2 variants. In the study overall: Donor got 5x10^10 or 1x10^11 viral particles of Ad26.COV2.S. Study-level results: A substantial breadth of spike-specific CD8+ and CD4+ T cell responses after vaccination has been reported. TCR breadth and depth estimates may have understated total T cell responses.

TCRdb's copy holds only in-frame clones and misses some; the assay was immunoSEQ multiplex PCR. The table records about 350,000 clones, around 90% of them present only once. Worth noting for this clone: The target antigen is unknown.

Sample treatment: some 19 received Ad26.COV2.S at low or high dose, single or two shots; five or six received placebo; per-sample allocation not given. Following the first vaccine or placebo injection, samples were taken on day 63. An adult aged 18-55 years in Boston served as the donor. The material was peripheral blood, obtained in a trial of Ad26.COV2.S vaccine versus placebo. The sequence came from a person aged 18-60 years who received the Ad26.COV2.S COVID-19 vaccine or a placebo.

The CDR3 is CASSLANLDYNEQFF. The CDR3 DNA sequence: TGTGCCAGCAGTTTAGCGAACTTGGACTACAATGAGCAGTTCTTC. This rearrangement joins TRBV27 to TRBJ2-1, with no clear D. The CDR3 runs to 15 residues. The germline CDR1 and CDR2 sequences are MNHEY and SMNVEV (reference sequence). Trimming took off 2 bases at V and 3 bases at J, with 11 bases between the two ends.